Presented here are 29 T cell receptor beta chains from one specimen sequenced in a study of T cell changes during pregnancy in multiple sclerosis. Measured with immunoSEQ multiplex PCR; TCRdb has only the in-frame clones, and not every one. This repertoire shows some 64,000 clones, about nine tenths found once; its top ten account for 2% to 2.5%. The sequenced sample was peripheral blood, obtained in the first trimester of pregnancy. These receptors came from a female donor with multiple sclerosis, enrolled in a pregnancy study.

This clone occurred a few times. The V and J genes are TRBV6-6 and TRBJ1-1, with 8 bases fitting TRBD1. J was trimmed by 1 base and V by 2 bases; bases with no gene match: 3. Per the germline V gene, CDR1 is MNHNY and CDR2 is SVGAGI (reference sequence). The CDR3 length is 15 residues. The CDR3: CASSYAGTGNTEAFF. DNA of the CDR3: TGTGCCAGCAGTTACGCCGGGACAGGGAACACTGAAGCTTTCTTT.

V gene TRBV9 combines with J gene TRBJ2-3; TRBD2 matches at 10 bases. Germline V lookup: CDR1 SGDLS, CDR2 YYNGEE. Trimming at V came to 2 bases and at J to 6 bases, leaving 6 bases not matched to a gene. The CDR3 totals 15 residues. This chain's CDR3 is CASSVLAGAGDTQYF. The CDR3 nucleotides are TGTGCCAGCAGCGTGCTAGCGGGAGCAGGGGATACGCAGTATTTT.

The count of this clone is one. The CDR3 coding sequence is TGTGCCAGCAGCTTAGGAGTCAGGGTGGAGGAAAAACTGTTTTTT. Protein sequence: CASSLGVRVEEKLFF. The chain has TRBV11-2 and TRBJ1-4; the D gene is possibly TRBD1 (5 bases). The CDR3 covers 15 residues. V was shortened by 1 base and J by 8 bases, with 14 bases between the two germline ends. Germline CDR1 SGHAT, CDR2 FQNNGV. Full variable domain (outside the CDR3, taken from reference TRBV11-2 and TRBJ1-4): EAGVAQSPRYKIIEKRQSVAFWCNPISGHATLYWYQQILGQGPKLLIQFQNNGVVDDSQLPKDRFSAERLKGVDSTLKIQPAKLEDSAVYLCASSLGVRVEEKLFFGSGTQLSVL.

This sequence joins TRBV30 and TRBJ2-6; D remains unclear. Between the trimmed V and J ends, which lost 0 bases and 4 bases, there was a span of 4 bases. The CDR3 contains 13 residues. CDR1 and CDR2 from the germline V gene are GTSNPN and SVGIG (reference sequence). CDR3 in DNA: TGTGCCTGGAGTGTTGGCGGGGCCAACGTCCTGACTTTC. It is translated as CAWSVGGANVLTF.

This rearrangement joins TRBV5-1 to TRBJ2-2; no definite D call. Between the trimmed V and J ends, which lost 5 bases and 4 bases, there was a span of 15 bases. In germline, CDR1 is SGHRS, CDR2 YFSETQ. This CDR3 region has 15 residues. The chain's CDR3 is CASRLSALLTGELFF. The CDR3 coding sequence is TGCGCCAGCAGATTGTCAGCGCTGCTCACCGGGGAGCTGTTTTTT.

The chain carries TRBV28 and TRBJ1-3, with D perhaps TRBD1 (6 bases). This CDR3 is built from 16 residues. V shed 6 bases and J shed 2 bases, with 17 bases lying between them. Germline V CDR1 and CDR2: MDHEN, SYDVKM. The CDR3 is CASSLGGGPTGNTIYF. CDR3 bases: TGTGCCAGCAGCCTAGGCGGGGGCCCGACTGGAAACACCATATATTTT.

This sequence joins TRBV30 and TRBJ1-2; 9 bases agree with TRBD1. Unmatched junction bases numbered 6, after V lost 2 bases and J lost 5 bases. This CDR3 is built from 14 residues. The V gene's germline CDR1 is GTSNPN and CDR2 SVGIG (reference sequence). CDR3 nucleotides: TGTGCCTGGAGTTCCGGGACAGGGTGGTATGGCTACACCTTC. Protein product: CAWSSGTGWYGYTF.

V gene TRBV7-6 combines with J gene TRBJ2-7; 12 bases align to TRBD2. Unmatched junction bases numbered 5, after V lost 2 bases and J lost 0 bases. This CDR3 region has 17 residues. Germline assignment: CDR1 SGHVS and CDR2 FNYEAQ. CDR3 DNA sequence: TGTGCCAGCAGCTTATCTACTAGCGGGAGGAACTCCTACGAGCAGTACTTC. This translates into CASSLSTSGRNSYEQYF. Drawing the rest from reference TRBV7-6 and TRBJ2-7, the complete variable domain is GAGVSQSPRYKVTKRGQDVALRCDPISGHVSLYWYRQALGQGPEFLTYFNYEAQQDKSGLPNDRFSAERPEGSISTLTIQRTEQRDSAMYRCASSLSTSGRNSYEQYFGPGTRLTVT.

V gene TRBV7-3 combines with J gene TRBJ2-5, with D unresolved. The closer fit of TRBJ2-7 to the DNA end suggests the J call may be wrong. From germline, CDR1 is SGHTA and CDR2 FQGTGA. The CDR3 has 14 residues. The DNA for the CDR3 is TGTGCCAGCAGCTTAATTTTAGTCTCCTACGAGCAGTACTTC. Translation: CASSLILVSYEQYF.

The CDR3 sequence: CASSYAPGQSDGYTF. The CDR3 nucleotides read TGTGCCAGCAGTTACGCCCCGGGACAATCAGATGGCTACACCTTC. V usage is TRBV6-6 and J usage is TRBJ1-2, with D possibly matching TRBD1 (6 bases). V was trimmed by 2 bases and J by 6 bases, leaving 16 bases between them. The CDR3 spans 15 residues. Looked up from germline, CDR1 is MNHNY and CDR2 is SVGAGI (reference sequence).

The chain links TRBV18 to TRBJ1-2; the match to TRBD1 covers 11 bases. CDR1 is KGHSH and CDR2 is LQKENI in the germline V gene. The junction had 24 bases not matched to a gene; V was cut back by 6 bases and J by 3 bases. The CDR3 loop spans 21 amino acids. CDR3 sequence: CASSPLYSIRTGGELDYGYTF. CDR3 DNA: TGTGCCAGCTCCCCCCTGTATTCGATAAGGACAGGGGGCGAATTGGACTATGGCTACACCTTC.

This chain uses TRBV5-1 with TRBJ2-7; 11 bases fit TRBD1. The V segment lost 4 bases and the J segment 3 bases; nucleotides outside the gene matches: 9. Looked up from germline, CDR1 is SGHRS and CDR2 is YFSETQ. The CDR3 extends over 16 amino acids. CDR3 protein: CASSPNTGTGGYEQYF. As DNA, the CDR3 is TGCGCCAGCAGCCCGAACACCGGGACAGGGGGCTACGAGCAGTACTTC.

The J gene is TRBJ2-3, the V gene TRBV19; D is unclear. Trimming took 0 bases from V and 4 from J, leaving 5 bases between them. Germline lookup yields CDR1 LNHDA and CDR2 SQIVND (reference sequence). This CDR3 region has 13 residues. DNA of the CDR3: TGTGCCAGTAGTATAGACTATTCAGATACGCAGTATTTT. The encoded protein is CASSIDYSDTQYF.

This chain connects TRBV23-1 to TRBJ1-2, with D possibly TRBD1 on 6 matching bases. TRBV23-1 is designated an ORF whose function remains uncertain. The V end was cut by 4 bases, the J end by 8 bases, with 17 bases between. The CDR3 runs 14 residues. The CDR3 reads CASSPGPQGRGYTF. CDR3 bases: TGCGCCAGCAGTCCCGGGCCACAGGGAAGGGGCTACACCTTC.

To note about this clone: This CDR3 is also generated by other DNA sequences in the sample. J is TRBJ2-1 and V is TRBV4-1, with D hard to call. The V end lost 1 base, the J end lost 0 bases, and 10 bases lay between the germline ends. The CDR3 spans 16 residues. Germline V gives CDR1 MGHRA, CDR2 YSYEKL. The CDR3 bases are TGCGCCAGCAGCCAAGTCGACATACTCTCCTACAATGAGCAGTTCTTC. Translated: CASSQVDILSYNEQFF.

This chain uses TRBV29-1 with TRBJ2-3; 8 bases are a match to TRBD1. The CDR3 is 14 residues long. Germline V gene data show CDR1 as SQVTM and CDR2 as ANQGSEA. The V gene end was trimmed by 7 bases and the J gene end by 2 bases; junction bases not matched to a gene: 8. The CDR3 coding sequence is TGCAGCGCCTTTACAGGGGGTTTCACAGATACGCAGTATTTT. It specifies CSAFTGGFTDTQYF.

This clone occurred many times. The V gene is TRBV30, the J gene TRBJ1-5; D unresolved. The germline V gene encodes CDR1 GTSNPN and CDR2 SVGIG (reference sequence). V was pared by 8 bases and J by 0 bases, with 11 bases between. The CDR3 has 13 amino acids. The CDR3 coding sequence is TGTGCCACGGGGATGGATAGCAATCAGCCCCAGCATTTT. Protein: CATGMDSNQPQHF.

Concerning this clone itself: An end of the junction does not agree with germline; a read error may underlie this. Other DNA sequences within the sample encode an identical CDR3. V and J are TRBV6-1 and TRBJ2-7; 8 bases are shared with TRBD2. This CDR3 comprises 15 residues. CDR1 and CDR2 (germline): MNHNS, SASEGT. CDR3 nucleotides: TGTGCCAGCACCGCCCTAGCGGGTCTCACCTATGAGCAGTACTTC. It encodes CASTALAGLTYEQYF.

The chain joins TRBV18 to TRBJ1-3; 7 bases line up with TRBD1. This CDR3 is built from 15 residues. V was clipped by 6 bases and J by 0 bases; unmatched bases: 5. Germline V CDR1 and CDR2: KGHSH, LQKENI. Here the CDR3 DNA reads TGTGCCAGCTCCGGGACAGCTAACTCTGGAAACACCATATATTTT. Translation: CASSGTANSGNTIYF.

This chain connects TRBV6-5 to TRBJ1-2; TRBD1 matches at 8 bases. Germline CDR1 is MNHEY and CDR2 is SVGAGI. This CDR3 region has 15 residues. V was clipped by 7 bases and J by 6 bases; unmatched bases: 13. CDR3 protein: CASTRAGQALDGYTF. In DNA, the CDR3 is TGTGCCAGCACCCGAGCGGGACAGGCGTTGGATGGCTACACCTTC.

This clone was found once. The rearrangement uses TRBV4-1 and TRBJ1-6; 8 bases align to TRBD1. This CDR3 is 15 amino acids long. Unmatched junction bases numbered 5, after V lost 0 bases and J lost 10 bases. Germline-derived CDR1 and CDR2 are MGHRA and YSYEKL. The CDR3 DNA reads as TGCGCCAGCAGCCAAGATGACAGGGGTGTCTCACCCCTCCACTTT. It yields the protein CASSQDDRGVSPLHF.

This rearrangement joins TRBV4-2 to TRBJ2-5; D possibly corresponds to TRBD2 (5 bases). Germline V gene lookup returns CDR1 LGHNA and CDR2 YNFKEQ. The CDR3 is 16 residues long. Trimming removed 3 bases at V and 4 bases at J, with 18 bases between. For the CDR3, the DNA is TGTGCCAGCAGCCACGGAGTAGAGCGGAGTGGAGAGACCCAGTACTTC. It codes for CASSHGVERSGETQYF.

V gene TRBV5-4 combines with J gene TRBJ1-2, with D possibly TRBD1 on 5 matching bases. The length of the CDR3 is 13 residues. The germline V gene encodes CDR1 SGHNT and CDR2 YYREEE (reference sequence). Between the trimmed V and J ends, which lost 0 bases and 6 bases, there was a span of 9 bases. The DNA of the CDR3 is TGTGCCAGCAGCTTGGCGGGGGAAGATGGCTACACCTTC. Its translation is CASSLAGEDGYTF. The whole variable domain, filled in from reference TRBV5-4 and TRBJ1-2, reads ETGVTQSPTHLIKTRGQQVTLRCSSQSGHNTVSWYQQALGQGPQFIFQYYREEENGRGNFPPRFSGLQFPNYSSELNVNALELDDSALYLCASSLAGEDGYTFGSGTRLTVV.

The chain carries TRBV28 and TRBJ2-3; weak D call: TRBD2 (5 bases). Germline assignment: CDR1 MDHEN and CDR2 SYDVKM. The V and J ends lost 7 bases and 8 bases respectively, with 19 bases between them. CDR3 length equals 14 residues. The CDR3 nucleotides are TGTGCCAGCAACCCCGATGGGCGCCGGGGTACGCAGTATTTT. Translation gives CASNPDGRRGTQYF.

The chain has TRBV5-1 and TRBJ2-3, with a tentative D call TRBD2 (6 bases). The CDR3 sequence is 15 residues long. V lost 0 bases, J lost 0 bases, and 8 bases lay in between. Germline CDR1 reads SGHRS; CDR2 reads YFSETQ. This CDR3 is CASSLDGTSTDTQYF. Written as DNA, the CDR3 is TGCGCCAGCAGCTTGGACGGGACTAGCACAGATACGCAGTATTTT. The whole variable domain, filled in from reference TRBV5-1 and TRBJ2-3, reads KAGVTQTPRYLIKTRGQQVTLSCSPISGHRSVSWYQQTPGQGLQFLFEYFSETQRNKGNFPGRFSGRQFSNSRSEMNVSTLELGDSALYLCASSLDGTSTDTQYFGPGTRLTVL.

This clone was found a few times. CDR3 DNA: TGTGCCTGGGCAGGTGACACTGAAGCTTTCTTT. Residues: CAWAGDTEAFF. The V gene is TRBV30, the J gene TRBJ1-1, with D hard to call. This CDR3 comprises 11 residues. V was clipped by 5 bases and J by 3 bases, with 7 bases between them. Germline CDR1 is GTSNPN and CDR2 is SVGIG (reference sequence).

The CDR3 nucleotides are TGTGCCAGCAGTTTATACAGGGTCGAGGGAGAAGCTTTCTTT. It translates to CASSLYRVEGEAFF. The rearrangement uses TRBV28 and TRBJ1-1; D possibly corresponds to TRBD1 (6 bases). This CDR3 contains 14 residues. Germline V gene sequence: CDR1 MDHEN, CDR2 SYDVKM. V dropped 1 base and J dropped 8 bases, with 14 bases sitting between them.

V and J are TRBV28 and TRBJ2-7; 10 bases align to TRBD2. The CDR3 length is 14 residues. J gave up 3 bases and V 5 bases, and 4 bases lay outside the gene matches. Germline V CDR1 and CDR2: MDHEN, SYDVKM. The CDR3 region has the DNA TGTGCCAGCAGTCCTAGCGGGAGTGTCTACGAGCAGTACTTC. Protein product: CASSPSGSVYEQYF.

The chain couples TRBV5-1 to TRBJ1-6; the match to TRBD1 covers 8 bases. V dropped 0 bases and J dropped 9; count of bases not matched to a gene: 2. Germline V CDR1 and CDR2: SGHRS, YFSETQ. The CDR3 runs 14 residues. The CDR3 here is CASSLGQGPSPLHF. CDR3 nucleotides: TGCGCCAGCAGCTTGGGACAGGGGCCTTCACCCCTCCACTTT.